This T cell receptor beta chain emerged from a study of radiotherapy plus CTLA-4 blockade in lung cancer (dated by TCRdb to the late 2010s). For context, the study as a whole: Among enrolled patients, 15% to 20% had an objective response and 30% to 40% reached disease control. Study-wide conclusions, independent of this receptor: Early dynamic changes in blood T cell clones, together with increased serum interferon-beta after radiation, were reported as the strongest predictors of response. After treatment with radiotherapy and ipilimumab, TCR clones that originated in tumors expanded in peripheral blood.

In this study, focal radiation therapy paired with CTLA-4 blockade (ipilimumab) was tested in patients who had chemo-refractory metastatic non-small-cell lung cancer. CDR1 and CDR2 were assigned from the germline V gene (reference sequence) as LNHDA and SQIVND. After removal of 8 bases from V and 2 bases from J, the junction retains 18 bases not matched to a gene. The CDR3 contains 17 residues, cysteine and phenylalanine counted. The DNA shown is the 51-base CDR3, in frame from base 1. The library came from the immunoSEQ multiplex PCR assay. TCRdb took over this immuneACCESS table, retaining in-frame rearrangements with V and J assigned. Such tables are incomplete; in checked studies, under half of the missing clones stem from an unresolved V gene, and the remainder is unexplained. This sample is represented by roughly 50,000 clones; nearly 90% of them were singletons. Approximately 7.8% of the sample is taken by the ten largest.

Of note for this clone: This receptor's antigen is unknown. Nothing much larger sits one base from this clone, and base qualities are not available.

The V and J genes are TRBV19 and TRBJ2-7, with 7 bases matching TRBD2. The source material was peripheral blood, sampled from a patient treated with radiotherapy plus ipilimumab. The receptor was isolated from a human donor with non-small cell lung cancer whose response to radiotherapy plus ipilimumab could not be evaluated. The DNA is as follows: TGTGCCAGTTGCGGCAGATTAGCGGGTGGCACGGCCTACGAGCAGTACTTC. This translates into CASCGRLAGGTAYEQYF.